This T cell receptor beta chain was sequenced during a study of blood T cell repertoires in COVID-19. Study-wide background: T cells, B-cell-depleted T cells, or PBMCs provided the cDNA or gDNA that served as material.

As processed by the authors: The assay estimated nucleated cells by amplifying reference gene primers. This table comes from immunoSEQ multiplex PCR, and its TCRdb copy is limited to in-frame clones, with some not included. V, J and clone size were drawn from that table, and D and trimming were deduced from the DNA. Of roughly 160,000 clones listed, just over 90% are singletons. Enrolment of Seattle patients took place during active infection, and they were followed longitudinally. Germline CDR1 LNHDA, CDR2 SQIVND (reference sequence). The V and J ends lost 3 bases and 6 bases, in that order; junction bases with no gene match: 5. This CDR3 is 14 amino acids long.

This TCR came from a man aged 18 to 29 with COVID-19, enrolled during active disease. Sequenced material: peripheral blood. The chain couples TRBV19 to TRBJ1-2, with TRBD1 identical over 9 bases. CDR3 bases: TGTGCCAGTAGTATTTGGCGACAGGGGGATGGCTACACCTTC. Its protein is CASSIWRQGDGYTF.